The 14 T cell receptor beta chains below come from one sample, sequenced in a study of naive and memory T cell subsets. Two oligonucleotides, mixed equimolar, formed the beta constant-region primer covering TRBC1 and TRBC2. A single record per CDR3 protein comes from TCRdb applying MiXCR to the UMI-ligation and nested PCR reads. The profile covers 70,000 to 95,000 distinct CDR3 sequences, with 6% to 7.5% appearing a single time and 1.6% taken by the ten largest. The sample taken for sequencing was central memory CD4+ T cells from blood. The receptors derive from a human donor in good health.

The rearrangement joins TRBV7-2 to TRBJ2-5, with D possibly TRBD2 on 5 matching bases. V lost 8 bases and J 2 bases, leaving 12 bases between the germline ends. The CDR3 has 13 residues. Germline CDR1 is SGHTA and CDR2 is FQGNSA. The CDR3 here is CASLIRGQETQYF. The CDR3 coding sequence is TGTGCCAGCCTCATACGGGGTCAAGAGACCCAGTACTTC.

On this clonotype: The junction does not match germline at one end; this may be a read error. This chain uses TRBV6-2 or TRBV6-3 with TRBJ2-7; no reliable D call. This CDR3 has 15 residues. Per germline, CDR1 MNHEY and CDR2 SVGEGT. The CDR3 loop is CVSSSVPSGSYEQYF. Here the CDR3 DNA reads TGTGTCAGCAGCTCCGTCCCCTCTGGCTCCTACGAGCAGTACTTC.

This clonotype was seen many times. This rearrangement joins TRBV28 to TRBJ2-7; D not certain. CDR3 length equals 17 residues. V gave up 0 bases and J gave up 2 bases, with 17 bases separating them. In germline, CDR1 is MDHEN, CDR2 SYDVKM. The CDR3 protein is CASSLWAGRRLTYEQYF. CDR3 nucleotides: TGTGCCAGCAGTTTATGGGCAGGACGGCGGTTGACCTACGAGCAGTACTTC.

This clonotype has ten or more counts. The gene calls are TRBV11-2 and TRBJ1-2, with 8 bases aligning to TRBD1. Germline-derived CDR1 and CDR2 are SGHAT and FQNNGV. The junction had 12 bases not matched to a gene; V was cut back by 5 bases and J by 4 bases. This CDR3 contains 16 residues. The CDR3 DNA sequence: TGTGCCAGCAGCCCAATTAGGACAGGGATCGGCTATGGCTACACCTTC. Its translation is CASSPIRTGIGYGYTF. Based on the CDR3 plus reference TRBV11-2 and TRBJ1-2, the full variable domain is EAGVAQSPRYKIIEKRQSVAFWCNPISGHATLYWYQQILGQGPKLLIQFQNNGVVDDSQLPKDRFSAERLKGVDSTLKIQPAKLEDSAVYLCASSPIRTGIGYGYTFGSGTRLTVV.

The chain recombines TRBV7-2 with TRBJ2-1, with 10 bases fitting TRBD2. The trim removed 4 bases at V and 4 bases at J, leaving 13 bases unmatched. Germline V gene lookup returns CDR1 SGHTA and CDR2 FQGNSA. CDR3 length: 18 residues. The CDR3 DNA reads as TGTGCCAGCAGCTCGCCACACCAACTAGCGGGGTGGTACAATGAGCAGTTCTTC. It specifies CASSSPHQLAGWYNEQFF.

The table lists this clonotype with many counts. The chain has TRBV7-9 and TRBJ2-1; D is possibly TRBD1 or TRBD2 (5 bases each). CDR3 length equals 14 residues. V was shortened by 3 bases and J by 8 bases, with 14 bases between the two germline ends. The germline CDR1 and CDR2 sequences are SEHNR and FQNEAQ (reference sequence). Here the CDR3 DNA reads TGTGCCAGCAGCTTGGGGACCGGGGTCTATGAGCAGTTCTTC. Its protein product is CASSLGTGVYEQFF. The complete variable domain, with remaining parts taken from reference TRBV7-9 and TRBJ2-1, reads DTGVSQNPRHKITKRGQNVTFRCDPISEHNRLYWYRQTLGQGPEFLTYFQNEAQLEKSRLLSDRFSAERPKGSFSTLEIQRTEQGDSAMYLCASSLGTGVYEQFFGPGTRLTVL.

Ten or more counts support this clonotype. The chain uses TRBV30 and TRBJ2-5; 7 nucleotides match TRBD1. The CDR3 consists of 13 residues. J gave up 8 bases and V 8 bases, and 14 bases lay outside the gene matches. Germline V lookup: CDR1 GTSNPN, CDR2 SVGIG (reference sequence). CDR3 sequence (DNA): TGTGCCCACGCCGGACAGGTGCTAGGAACCCAGTACTTC. Translating it yields CAHAGQVLGTQYF.

This clonotype has ten or more counts. This chain links TRBV27 with TRBJ1-1; 11 positions match TRBD1. After removal of 4 bases from V and 2 bases from J, the junction contained 9 bases not matched to a gene. The CDR3 spans 17 residues. Germline CDR1 reads MNHEY; CDR2 reads SMNVEV (reference sequence). For the CDR3, the DNA is TGTGCCAGCAGTTCCGGACAGGGGGCTATGCGAAACACTGAAGCTTTCTTT. As protein: CASSSGQGAMRNTEAFF.

This clonotype was counted only a few times. The chain couples TRBV28 to TRBJ1-1; D is unclear. The CDR3 contains 12 residues. V was shortened by 6 bases and J by 6 bases, with 11 bases between the two germline ends. Germline V gene lookup returns CDR1 MDHEN and CDR2 SYDVKM. The CDR3 bases are TGTGCCAGCAGCGACCAGGTCGCTGAAGCTTTCTTT. Translation: CASSDQVAEAFF.

This clonotype was counted a few times. The chain carries TRBV6-4 and TRBJ2-3, with D perhaps TRBD2 (5 bases). The length of the CDR3 is 15 residues. CDR1 is MRHNA, CDR2 SNTAGT, per germline. Trimming cost V 6 bases and J 4 bases, with 17 bases left between them. CDR3 nucleotide sequence: TGTGCCAGCAGGCCTACTAGATCTCCGGCAGATACGCAGTATTTT. It translates to CASRPTRSPADTQYF.

This clonotype was found many times. One junction end does not reproduce the germline sequence, and a read error may be involved. The rearrangement uses TRBV7-2 and TRBJ2-7, with D maybe TRBD1 (5 bases). Germline CDR1 is SGHTA and CDR2 is FQGNSA. The CDR3 is 14 residues long. The CDR3 sequence: CASSSQAFSGTEDF. In DNA, the CDR3 is TGTGCCAGCAGCTCACAGGCCTTCTCTGGTACCGAAGACTTC.

This clonotype was observed many times. The chain carries TRBV10-3 and TRBJ2-7; D remains unclear. The V end was cut by 3 bases, the J end by 0 bases, with 9 bases between. Germline lookup yields CDR1 ENHRY and CDR2 SYGVKD. CDR3 length: 14 amino acids. This chain's CDR3 is CAISDGGGSYEQYF. The CDR3 DNA is TGTGCCATCAGTGACGGCGGCGGCTCCTACGAGCAGTACTTC.

The chain combines TRBV5-1 with TRBJ1-6; unclear D gene. V lost 4 bases to trimming and J lost 0 bases, with 20 bases between them. Germline CDR1 and CDR2: SGHRS and YFSETQ. The CDR3 contains 19 residues. This CDR3 reads CASSHSGSASSSYNSPLHF. Here the CDR3 DNA reads TGCGCCAGCAGCCATTCGGGGTCAGCGTCAAGCTCCTATAATTCACCCCTCCACTTT.

This clonotype was picked up many times. This sequence joins TRBV29-1 and TRBJ2-2; 10 bases are shared with TRBD2. The CDR3 contains 14 residues. The germline V gene encodes CDR1 SQVTM and CDR2 ANQGSEA. Trimming removed 7 bases from V and 4 bases from J; junction bases left unmatched: 6. The CDR3 DNA reads as TGCAGCGCTAAGCGGGGGGGTCGCACCGGGGAGCTGTTTTTT. It yields the protein CSAKRGGRTGELFF.